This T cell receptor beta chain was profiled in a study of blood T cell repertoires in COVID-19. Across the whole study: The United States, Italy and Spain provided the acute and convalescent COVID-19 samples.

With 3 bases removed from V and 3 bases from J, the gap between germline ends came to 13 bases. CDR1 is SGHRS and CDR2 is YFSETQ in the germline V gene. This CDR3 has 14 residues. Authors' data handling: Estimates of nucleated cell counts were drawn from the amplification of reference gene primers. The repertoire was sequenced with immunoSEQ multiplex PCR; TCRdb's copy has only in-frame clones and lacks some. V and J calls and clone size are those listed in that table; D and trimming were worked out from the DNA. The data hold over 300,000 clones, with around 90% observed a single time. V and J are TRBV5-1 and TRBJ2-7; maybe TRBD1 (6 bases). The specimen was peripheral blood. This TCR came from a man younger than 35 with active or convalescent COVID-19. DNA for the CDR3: TGCGCCAGCAGCTCCCGGGACACCTTCTACGAGCAGTACTTC. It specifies CASSSRDTFYEQYF.